Described below is a single TCR beta chain sequence and its context. This record comes from a study of blood T cell repertoires in COVID-19. Study-level background: Donors in the United States, Italy and Spain gave samples during acute or convalescent COVID-19. The analysed material was cDNA or gDNA that came from T cells, B-cell-depleted T cells, or PBMCs.

Trimming removed 5 bases from V and 3 bases from J; junction bases left unmatched: 12. The CDR3 sequence is 16 residues long. Germline V gene data show CDR1 as LNHDA and CDR2 as SQIVND (reference sequence). Authors' data handling: Reference gene primer amplification gave estimated nucleated cell counts. Profiling relied on immunoSEQ multiplex PCR, and the TCRdb table lists in-frame clones only, not all of them. That table is the source of V, J and clone size, and D and trimming were worked out from the DNA. Of about 180,000 clones in the sample, around 84% are singletons; the top ten hold under 0.65%. A Seattle source enrolled patients during active infection and followed them longitudinally.

The rearrangement links TRBV19 to TRBJ2-5, with 7 nucleotides matching TRBD1. Sequencing was done on a sample of peripheral blood. The clonotype was recovered from a man aged 55 to 70 with COVID-19, enrolled during active disease. CDR3 in amino acids: CASSSPPGTVEETQYF. The CDR3 nucleotides read TGTGCCAGTAGTTCCCCCCCCGGGACAGTGGAAGAGACCCAGTACTTC. The whole variable domain, filled in from reference TRBV19 and TRBJ2-5, reads DGGITQSPKYLFRKEGQNVTLSCEQNLNHDAMYWYRQDPGQGLRLIYYSQIVNDFQKGDIAEGYSVSREKKESFPLTVTSAQKNPTAFYLCASSSPPGTVEETQYFGPGTRLLVL.